This TCR beta chain was recorded in a study of tumor-infiltrating lymphocytes in primary liver carcinoma. Study-level points and caveats: Tumor top-250-clone fractions significantly exceeded those of blood (p = 0.039). The overlap of tumor-adjacent and tumor-blood pairs was smaller than that of tumor region pairs.

Each 20-30 mg portion of unsorted bulk tissue served as the source for co-extraction of RNA and DNA. Primary liver carcinoma, confirmed by histopathology, was surgically resected. Infection with HBV was chronic in patients; they were treatment-naive. This CDR3 has 12 amino acids. Germline CDR1 reads SGHAT; CDR2 reads FQNNGV. Trimming stripped 5 bases from V and 6 bases from J, with 7 bases between. Production of TCR beta cDNA used roughly 500 ng total RNA together with a constant-region primer. Modified slightly, ARM-PCR produced TCR beta libraries over three nested multiplex PCR rounds. Investigators reported that the first two PCR rounds, at roughly 11 cycles each, used TRBV1-TRBV30 forward primers with a C-beta reverse primer. MiXCR was run by TCRdb on the multiplex PCR reads, yielding one entry per CDR3 protein. The sample consists of tens of thousands of distinct CDR3 sequences, 69% of them appearing once.

This clonotype was counted ten times or more. What it recognizes is unknown. The receptor was isolated from a man in his forties with primary liver carcinoma and hepatitis B virus infection. The sample consisted of tumor-adjacent normal liver tissue. The chain is built from TRBV11-2 and TRBJ2-2; D gene uncertain. This CDR3 is CASSPDSGELFF. In DNA, the CDR3 is TGTGCCAGCAGCCCTGATTCCGGGGAGCTGTTTTTT.